The next 20 T cell receptor beta chains were all read from a single sample in a study of cytotoxic CD8 clonotypes in ibrutinib-treated CLL. TCRdb's copy holds only in-frame clones and misses some; the assay was immunoSEQ multiplex PCR. The sample gives over 130,000 clones, around 80% of which show up once; 7.5% to 8% is in the top ten. The sequences come from PBMCs, collected after 36 months of ibrutinib treatment. These receptors were obtained from a human donor with chronic lymphocytic leukemia.

This clone was recorded at least ten times. The chain carries TRBV4-1 and TRBJ2-2, with 9 bases fitting TRBD2. CDR3 size: 17 residues. Germline V gene data show CDR1 as MGHRA and CDR2 as YSYEKL. Trimming removed 6 bases from V and 4 bases from J; junction bases left unmatched: 12. The chain's CDR3 is CASSGHSGGTGTGELFF. The DNA for the CDR3 is TGCGCCAGCAGTGGCCATAGCGGGGGAACGGGCACCGGGGAGCTGTTTTTT.

The chain links TRBV5-1 to TRBJ2-3; the D gene is possibly TRBD1 (6 bases). Germline V gene sequence: CDR1 SGHRS, CDR2 YFSETQ. V gave up 1 base and J gave up 1 base, with 10 bases separating them. The CDR3 covers 15 residues. CDR3 sequence (DNA): TGCGCCAGCAGCTTGTTGGGACACCGCACAGATACGCAGTATTTT. Residues: CASSLLGHRTDTQYF.

V usage is TRBV11-2 and J usage is TRBJ1-3; D gene uncertain. V was trimmed by 3 bases and J by 4 bases, leaving 13 bases between them. The CDR3 contains 15 residues. Germline V gives CDR1 SGHAT, CDR2 FQNNGV. In DNA form, the CDR3 reads TGTGCCAGCAGCTTCCTGATGGCACAAGGAAACACCATATATTTT. Translation: CASSFLMAQGNTIYF.

This clone has a single count. The chain joins TRBV5-1 to TRBJ2-4; D not certain. The CDR3 consists of 13 residues. Per the germline V gene, CDR1 is SGHRS and CDR2 is YFSETQ. Trimming shortened V by 0 bases and J by 7 bases, and 8 bases separated the two germline ends. CDR3 in amino acids: CASSLGGTNIQYF. In DNA, the CDR3 is TGCGCCAGCAGCTTGGGCGGTACGAACATTCAGTACTTC.

This clone appeared a few times. This chain connects TRBV29-1 to TRBJ1-1; the match to TRBD1 covers 12 bases. J was trimmed by 1 base and V by 6 bases; bases with no gene match: 9. Looked up from germline, CDR1 is SQVTM and CDR2 is ANQGSEA. The CDR3 is 16 residues long. The CDR3 protein is CSVGGTGGTSNTEAFF. The CDR3 nucleotides are TGCAGCGTCGGGGGGACAGGGGGCACCTCGAACACTGAAGCTTTCTTT.

DNA of the CDR3: TGTGCCATCAGTGGGCAGGCCTACAATGAGCAGTTCTTC. It yields the protein CAISGQAYNEQFF. The chain recombines TRBV10-3 with TRBJ2-1; D not resolved. The CDR3 is 13 amino acids. Germline CDR1 is ENHRY and CDR2 is SYGVKD. Trimming stripped 4 bases from V and 2 bases from J, with 6 bases between.

This clone was observed a few times. The genes are TRBV6-5 and TRBJ1-2; no clear D gene. CDR3 length: 13 amino acids. The germline CDR1 and CDR2 sequences are MNHEY and SVGAGI. Trimming took off 0 bases at V and 4 bases at J, with 6 bases between the two ends. The CDR3 spells CASSYSALYGYTF. In DNA, the CDR3 is TGTGCCAGCAGTTACTCGGCGCTCTATGGCTACACCTTC.

The chain carries TRBV7-3 and TRBJ2-7, with 7 bases matching TRBD1. The germline V gene encodes CDR1 SGHTA and CDR2 FQGTGA. CDR3 length: 15 amino acids. V gave up 1 base and J gave up 5 bases; unmatched junction bases: 8. The CDR3 sequence is CASSLSAGGLDEQYF. The CDR3 DNA reads as TGTGCCAGCAGCTTAAGTGCAGGGGGTTTAGACGAGCAGTACTTC.

The chain has TRBV28 and TRBJ1-1; D might be TRBD1 (5 bases). V was cut by 7 bases and J by 6 bases, with 18 bases left in between. Per the germline V gene, CDR1 is MDHEN and CDR2 is SYDVKM. This CDR3 has 14 amino acids. The CDR3 coding sequence is TGTGCCAGCACCATAGGGGTTTGGATCGCTGAAGCTTTCTTT. Translation gives CASTIGVWIAEAFF.

CDR3 sequence reads: CASSSPPWRAGANVLTF. In DNA, the CDR3 is TGTGCCAGCAGCTCCCCCCCCTGGCGCGCTGGGGCCAACGTCCTGACTTTC. The chain recombines TRBV7-2 with TRBJ2-6, with D unresolved. V was clipped by 4 bases and J by 2 bases, with 15 bases between them. The CDR3 extends over 17 amino acids. The germline gives CDR1 SGHTA, CDR2 FQGNSA.

The chain is built from TRBV2 and TRBJ2-1, with D perhaps matching TRBD1 or TRBD2 (6 bases each). V lost 6 bases and J 5 bases, leaving 17 bases between the germline ends. The V gene's germline CDR1 is SNHLY and CDR2 FYNNEI. The CDR3 covers 15 residues. In nucleotides, the CDR3 is TGTGCCAGCAGCTTGGGGGGCCGCCCCCACAATGAGCAGTTCTTC. Translating it yields CASSLGGRPHNEQFF.

The rearrangement links TRBV5-1 to TRBJ2-1; 12 bases agree with TRBD2. The CDR3 spans 15 residues. Unmatched junction bases numbered 1, after V lost 0 bases and J lost 6 bases. Germline V gene lookup returns CDR1 SGHRS and CDR2 YFSETQ. Here the CDR3 reads CASSLATSGGNEQFF. The CDR3 DNA follows: TGCGCCAGCAGCTTGGCGACTAGCGGGGGCAATGAGCAGTTCTTC.

V gene TRBV19 combines with J gene TRBJ1-1, with TRBD1 identical over 7 bases. Germline V gene lookup returns CDR1 LNHDA and CDR2 SQIVND (reference sequence). V was clipped by 10 bases and J by 0 bases; unmatched bases: 8. The CDR3 consists of 14 residues. The chain's CDR3 is CATRKGQMNTEAFF. Here the CDR3 DNA reads TGTGCCACCAGGAAGGGACAGATGAACACTGAAGCTTTCTTT.

The chain links TRBV4-1 to TRBJ2-1, with 8 bases that match TRBD2. After removal of 0 bases from V and 7 bases from J, the junction contained 2 bases not matched to a gene. The CDR3 is 14 residues long. The germline V gene encodes CDR1 MGHRA and CDR2 YSYEKL. The CDR3 DNA is TGCGCCAGCAGCCAAGATGGGACTAGGAATGAGCAGTTCTTC. Encoded protein: CASSQDGTRNEQFF.

J is TRBJ2-7 and V is TRBV29-1, with 8 bases that match TRBD1. Germline lookup yields CDR1 SQVTM and CDR2 ANQGSEA. This CDR3 is 12 amino acids long. After removal of 5 bases from V and 2 bases from J, the junction contained 2 bases not matched to a gene. The CDR3 spells CSVWDRTYEQYF. CDR3 DNA: TGCAGCGTTTGGGACAGGACCTACGAGCAGTACTTC.

V and J are TRBV11-2 and TRBJ2-7, with D uncertain. From germline, CDR1 is SGHAT and CDR2 FQNNGV. The germline V and J ends were trimmed by 0 bases and 6 bases, with 15 bases remaining between them. The CDR3 is 15 amino acids. The CDR3, as DNA: TGTGCCAGCAGCTTAGATTTCCTAGTCGGTAGCGAGCAGTACTTC. Translated, it gives CASSLDFLVGSEQYF.

V is TRBV7-8 and J is TRBJ1-5, with a tentative D call TRBD1 (5 bases). CDR3 length: 16 amino acids. V shed 2 bases and J shed 3 bases, with 14 bases lying between them. CDR1 and CDR2 (germline): SGHVS, FQNEAQ. CDR3 DNA: TGTGCCAGCAGCTTATTAGGCAGGGCCAACAATCAGCCCCAGCATTTT. Translated: CASSLLGRANNQPQHF. Using reference TRBV7-8 and TRBJ1-5 for the parts outside the CDR3, the full variable domain is GAGVSQSPRYKVAKRGQDVALRCDPISGHVSLFWYQQALGQGPEFLTYFQNEAQLDKSGLPSDRFFAERPEGSVSTLKIQRTQQEDSAVYLCASSLLGRANNQPQHFGDGTRLSIL.

CDR3 region: CASSLAGTYNTDTQYF. DNA for the CDR3: TGTGCCAGCAGCTTGGCCGGTACATACAACACAGATACGCAGTATTTT. The chain uses TRBV5-6 and TRBJ2-3; D is unresolved. Trimming left V 0 bases short and J 2 bases short, with 13 bases between. Per the germline V gene, CDR1 is SGHDT and CDR2 is YYEEEE. The CDR3 has 16 amino acids.

The V gene is TRBV7-8, the J gene TRBJ1-6, with no clear D. The CDR3 is 12 residues long. Germline V gene sequence: CDR1 SGHVS, CDR2 FQNEAQ. The V and J ends lost 1 base and 14 bases respectively, with 9 bases between them. DNA for the CDR3: TGTGCCAGCAGCTTAGAGGTTCTGGCCCTCCACTTT. Amino acid sequence: CASSLEVLALHF.

This clone was picked up a small number of times. This rearrangement joins TRBV15 to TRBJ2-1; D gene ambiguous. V lost 0 bases and J 0 bases, leaving 12 bases between the germline ends. The CDR3 spans 17 residues. From germline, CDR1 is LNHNV and CDR2 YYDKDF (reference sequence). For the CDR3, the DNA is TGTGCCACCAGCAGAGATCCCCCCGATAGCTCCTACAATGAGCAGTTCTTC. This sequence encodes CATSRDPPDSSYNEQFF.